The rows below give T cell receptor beta chains drawn from one sample of a study of shared T cell receptors in the human thymus. Libraries were prepared by immunoSEQ multiplex PCR; TCRdb keeps only in-frame clonotypes and omits some of them. The sample contains about 660,000 clones, roughly 90% of which appear only once. The sample was also reused in another study, on human thymus T cells.

Material for sequencing was thymocytes. The receptors here all came from a boy under two years old with a congenital heart defect. CDR3s include the opening cysteine and the closing phenylalanine or tryptophan. A D gene is named only where the DNA matches it firmly. Expanded clones are given a class, and other clones once, few, many or no size at all.

j_call: TRBJ2-2
clone_size: .
d_call: TRBD2
v_call: TRBV6-8
cdr3_aa: CASSYGLAGHPGELFF
cdr3_nt: TGTGCCAGCAGTTACGGGCTAGCGGGACACCCGGGGGAGCTGTTTTTT

j_call: TRBJ2-1
clone_size: few
d_call: TRBD2
v_call: TRBV25-1
cdr3_aa: CASSGTGTSVDEQFF
cdr3_nt: TGTGCCAGCAGTGGGACCGGGACTAGCGTCGATGAGCAGTTCTTC

j_call: TRBJ2-5
clone_size: .
d_call: TRBD2
v_call: TRBV5-1
cdr3_aa: CASSYGLAGGLQGQTQYF
cdr3_nt: TGCGCCAGCAGCTACGGACTAGCGGGAGGCCTCCAGGGGCAGACCCAGTACTTC

j_call: TRBJ1-5
clone_size: .
d_call: TRBD1
v_call: TRBV4-2
cdr3_aa: CASSQDGRKGADQPQHF
cdr3_nt: TGTGCCAGCAGCCAAGACGGTAGGAAGGGGGCGGATCAGCCCCAGCATTTT

j_call: TRBJ2-5
clone_size: .
d_call: .
v_call: TRBV23-1
cdr3_aa: CASSQDRNPLQETQYF
cdr3_nt: TGCGCCAGCAGTCAAGACAGAAATCCCTTACAAGAGACCCAGTACTTC

j_call: TRBJ2-1
clone_size: .
d_call: TRBD2
v_call: TRBV12-5
cdr3_aa: CASGKGLAGANEQFF
cdr3_nt: TGTGCTAGTGGGAAGGGACTAGCGGGAGCCAATGAGCAGTTCTTC

j_call: TRBJ2-7
clone_size: .
d_call: TRBD1
v_call: TRBV27
cdr3_aa: CASSPRAGGSHEQYF
cdr3_nt: TGTGCCAGCAGTCCCAGGGCAGGGGGATCCCACGAGCAGTACTTC

j_call: TRBJ1-5
clone_size: few
d_call: TRBD1
v_call: TRBV15
cdr3_aa: CATSAGQSNQPQHF
cdr3_nt: TGTGCCACCAGCGCGGGACAGAGCAATCAGCCCCAGCATTTT

j_call: TRBJ2-7
clone_size: .
d_call: .
v_call: TRBV5-1
cdr3_aa: CASSPRDEGYEQYF
cdr3_nt: TGCGCCAGCAGCCCGCGGGACGAGGGGTACGAGCAGTACTTC

j_call: TRBJ2-7
clone_size: .
d_call: TRBD2
v_call: TRBV11-2
cdr3_aa: CASSLVGTSGRGTYEQYF
cdr3_nt: TGTGCCAGCAGCTTAGTTGGGACTAGCGGGAGGGGAACCTACGAGCAGTACTTC

j_call: TRBJ1-2
clone_size: .
d_call: .
v_call: TRBV21-1
cdr3_aa: CASSKVVRVYGYTF
cdr3_nt: TGTGCCAGCAGCAAAGTGGTCAGGGTCTATGGCTACACCTTC

j_call: TRBJ1-1
clone_size: .
d_call: .
v_call: TRBV10-3
cdr3_aa: CAISESGDTEAFF
cdr3_nt: TGTGCCATCAGTGAGTCGGGCGACACTGAAGCTTTCTTT